These 31 T cell receptor delta chains were sequenced from one sample in a study of gamma-delta T cells after stem cell transplantation. TCRdb reanalyzed the RT-PCR reads using CATT. Of 2,200 or so delta-chain clones in the sample, 15% to 20% were seen once. The material sequenced was gamma-delta T cells. These receptors were obtained from a human donor. It is not recorded whose cells these are; they may come from a transplant donor. This table probably holds off-target reads from a library built for another chain.

V and J are TRDV2 and TRDJ1, with 12 bases fitting TRDD3. With V trimmed by 0 bases and J by 8 bases, 9 bases remained unmatched. The germline CDR1 and CDR2 sequences are GEAIGNYY and EKD. The CDR3 consists of 16 residues. In nucleotides, the CDR3 is TGTGCCTGTGACACCGTGGTTCTGGGGGATACGTCAAAACTCATCTTT. Encoded protein: CACDTVVLGDTSKLIF.

The CDR3: CACDTVLGIKGDKLIF. Written as DNA, the CDR3 is TGTGCCTGTGACACCGTACTGGGGATTAAGGGCGATAAACTCATCTTT. The chain has TRDV2 and TRDJ1; 7 positions agree with TRDD3. CDR3 size: 16 residues. Germline CDR1 is GEAIGNYY and CDR2 is EKD. After removal of 0 bases from V and 4 bases from J, the junction contained 10 bases not matched to a gene.

To note about this clone: The junction and the germline gene differ at one end; a read error may be behind it. V usage is TRDV2 and J usage is TRDJ1, with 9 bases matching TRDD3. This CDR3 is built from 22 residues. Germline V lookup: CDR1 GEAIGNYY, CDR2 EKD. The CDR3 coding sequence is TGTGCCTGTGCCACCCTTCCGTCCTCCAACTGGGGGACCCCCGAAGGCACCGATAAACTCATCTTT. Its translation: CACATLPSSNWGTPEGTDKLIF.

The chain recombines TRDV2 with TRDJ1; D is ambiguous. V lost 0 bases and J 0 bases, leaving 13 bases between the germline ends. The CDR3 loop spans 16 amino acids. Germline assignment: CDR1 GEAIGNYY and CDR2 EKD. CDR3 in DNA: TGTGCCTGTGACACCGTGACCCAGACGTACACCGATAAACTCATCTTT. It codes for CACDTVTQTYTDKLIF.

This clone occurred a few times. The rearrangement joins TRDV2 to TRDJ1; possibly TRDD3 for D (6 bases). The length of the CDR3 is 18 residues. Germline CDR1 is GEAIGNYY and CDR2 is EKD. The ends were cut back, 2 bases at V and 0 bases at J, with 21 bases in the middle. CDR3 amino acids: CACDSLAGGNRYTDKLIF. In nucleotides, the CDR3 is TGTGCCTGTGACAGCCTGGCAGGGGGAAACCGGTACACCGATAAACTCATCTTT.

CDR3 amino acids: CACDAVTGGNAGTDKLIF. CDR3 bases: TGTGCCTGTGACGCCGTAACTGGGGGAAACGCGGGCACCGATAAACTCATCTTT. The chain employs TRDV2 and TRDJ1; TRDD3 matches 9 bases. V was clipped by 3 bases and J by 1 base; unmatched bases: 14. This CDR3 comprises 18 residues. The V gene's germline CDR1 is GEAIGNYY and CDR2 EKD.

The chain couples TRDV2 to TRDJ1; 9 nucleotides agree with TRDD3. The CDR3 covers 20 residues. CDR1 and CDR2 (germline): GEAIGNYY, EKD. J lost 2 bases, V lost 0 bases, and 18 bases had no gene match. CDR3 sequence (DNA): TGTGCCTGTGACACCGTTATACTGGGGGACCTACCCATGAAAACCGATAAACTCATCTTT. Its protein is CACDTVILGDLPMKTDKLIF.

V and J are TRDV2 and TRDJ1, with 13 nucleotides matching TRDD3. J lost 1 base, V lost 4 bases, and 17 bases had no gene match. CDR1 and CDR2 from the germline V gene are GEAIGNYY and EKD. The CDR3 runs 20 residues. DNA for the CDR3: TGTGCCTGTGAGCGCCTCGAAGTCATACTGGGGGATACGACCACCGATAAACTCATCTTT. This encodes CACERLEVILGDTTTDKLIF.

A few counts support this clone. V gene TRDV2 combines with J gene TRDJ1, with 8 bases matching TRDD3. The trim removed 3 bases at V and 2 bases at J, leaving 13 bases unmatched. The CDR3 covers 17 residues. Germline CDR1 reads GEAIGNYY; CDR2 reads EKD. The CDR3 nucleotides are TGTGCCTGTGACGCCGTACTGGGGGCCCCCGAGACCGATAAACTCATCTTT. Encoded protein: CACDAVLGAPETDKLIF.

Only a few counts were recorded for this clone. The chain links TRDV2 to TRDJ1, with unresolved D. The ends were cut back, 1 base at V and 3 bases at J, with 20 bases in the middle. Germline CDR1 reads GEAIGNYY; CDR2 reads EKD. The CDR3 length is 17 residues. The CDR3 spells CACDTVGSTRKPDKLIF. The CDR3 region has the DNA TGTGCCTGTGACACGGTCGGGTCTACCCGAAAACCCGATAAACTCATCTTT.

This clone was seen a handful of times. The J gene is TRDJ1, the V gene TRDV2, with 11 positions matching TRDD3. Germline lookup yields CDR1 GEAIGNYY and CDR2 EKD. V trimming: 3 bases; J trimming: 2 bases; junction bases outside the gene matches: 10. The CDR3 contains 17 residues. CDR3 region: CACDSVLGDKWTDKLIF. The CDR3 DNA reads as TGTGCCTGTGACTCCGTACTGGGGGATAAATGGACCGATAAACTCATCTTT.

This clone showed up just a few times. This chain uses TRDV2 with TRDJ2; 12 positions agree with TRDD3. CDR3 length equals 16 residues. Trimming removed 3 bases from V and 7 bases from J; junction bases left unmatched: 8. Germline CDR1 and CDR2: GEAIGNYY and EKD. The CDR3, as DNA: TGTGCCTGTGACCCCGTTCTGGGGGATACGCGAGCACAACTCTTCTTT. It specifies CACDPVLGDTRAQLFF.

This chain joins TRDV2 and TRDJ1; 9 bases line up with TRDD3. Germline lookup yields CDR1 GEAIGNYY and CDR2 EKD. There are 18 residues in the CDR3. V shed 3 bases and J 0 bases; nucleotides not matched to a gene: 13. The CDR3 sequence is CACDPVLGDVGHTDKLIF. The CDR3 DNA reads as TGTGCCTGTGACCCCGTACTGGGGGACGTAGGGCACACCGATAAACTCATCTTT.

The rearrangement uses TRDV2 and TRDJ3; the D is unclear. V lost 0 bases and J lost 0, with 8 bases in between. This CDR3 has 17 amino acids. From germline, CDR1 is GEAIGNYY and CDR2 EKD. The CDR3 here is CACDTWESSWDTRQMFF. In nucleotides, the CDR3 is TGTGCCTGTGACACCTGGGAAAGCTCCTGGGACACCCGACAGATGTTTTTC.

This sequence joins TRDV2 and TRDJ1; TRDD3 matches at 12 bases. J lost 10 bases, V lost 3 bases, and 8 bases had no gene match. The CDR3 contains 14 residues. Per germline, CDR1 GEAIGNYY and CDR2 EKD. Written as DNA, the CDR3 is TGTGCCTGTGACGTACTGGGGGATACAGGCGGACTCATCTTT. Its translation: CACDVLGDTGGLIF.

This clone is deemed large (0.1 to 1%). For the CDR3, the DNA is TGTGCCTGTGACCCCCTGGGGGCCCTTGATAAACTCATCTTT. Translation gives CACDPLGALDKLIF. The J gene is TRDJ1, the V gene TRDV2; 7 positions match TRDD3. CDR3 length equals 14 residues. Germline CDR1 reads GEAIGNYY; CDR2 reads EKD. Trimming cost V 3 bases and J 5 bases; bases outside gene matches: 8.

The chain links TRDV2 to TRDJ1; 7 nucleotides match TRDD3. V lost 0 bases and J lost 2; bases outside the gene matches: 14. Germline lookup yields CDR1 GEAIGNYY and CDR2 EKD. The CDR3 covers 18 residues. In DNA form, the CDR3 reads TGTGCCTGTGACACCGTCGGGGCGTCGGGGATAGCTACCGATAAACTCATCTTT. It encodes CACDTVGASGIATDKLIF.

Within the sample, this clone is large. The V gene is TRDV2, the J gene TRDJ1; D is perhaps TRDD3 (6 bases). In germline, CDR1 is GEAIGNYY, CDR2 EKD. The CDR3 totals 15 residues. The V gene lost 4 bases and the J gene lost 7 bases, with 21 bases spanning the gap. The CDR3 coding sequence is TGTGCCTGTGAGAACCTGGGGATGAGGGAAGGTAAACTCATCTTT. Translated, it gives CACENLGMREGKLIF.

This clone occurred a few times. The chain employs TRDV2 and TRDJ1, with TRDD3 matching over 10 bases. This CDR3 has 18 amino acids. The J segment lost 0 bases and the V segment lost 0 bases, leaving 9 bases of the junction unmatched. Germline CDR1 GEAIGNYY, CDR2 EKD. The CDR3 protein is CACDTVGGIREYTDKLIF. CDR3 nucleotides: TGTGCCTGTGACACCGTTGGGGGGATACGGGAGTACACCGATAAACTCATCTTT.

This clone has more than one count but fewer than ten. The rearrangement joins TRDV2 to TRDJ2, with TRDD3 matching over 9 bases. The V and J ends lost 3 bases and 4 bases, in that order; junction bases with no gene match: 8. CDR3 length equals 16 residues. The germline V gene has CDR1 GEAIGNYY and CDR2 EKD. CDR3 nucleotides: TGTGCCTGTGACCCACTGGGGGAGATGACGACAGCACAACTCTTCTTT. Translated: CACDPLGEMTTAQLFF.

The chain recombines TRDV2 with TRDJ1, with TRDD3 identical over 8 bases. The trim removed 1 base at V and 0 bases at J, leaving 12 bases unmatched. Looked up from germline, CDR1 is GEAIGNYY and CDR2 is EKD. The CDR3 runs to 18 residues. CDR3 sequence (DNA): TGTGCCTGTGACACTACCTGGGGGAACGGAGGGTACACCGATAAACTCATCTTT. It is translated as CACDTTWGNGGYTDKLIF.

Here the CDR3 reads CACDNVGGNTDKLIF. CDR3 DNA: TGTGCCTGTGACAATGTCGGGGGTAACACCGATAAACTCATCTTT. V gene TRDV2 combines with J gene TRDJ1; the D gene is possibly TRDD3 (5 bases). Germline V lookup: CDR1 GEAIGNYY, CDR2 EKD. CDR3 size: 15 residues. Trimming took 2 bases from V and 0 from J, leaving 12 bases between them.

This clone was seen more than once but under ten times. This chain links TRDV2 with TRDJ3, with TRDD3 identical over 10 bases. J was trimmed by 0 bases and V by 1 base; bases with no gene match: 17. Germline CDR1 is GEAIGNYY and CDR2 is EKD. CDR3 length: 23 amino acids. The chain's CDR3 is CACDTASTGGLPRSSWDTRQMFF. DNA for the CDR3: TGTGCCTGTGACACAGCCTCTACTGGGGGATTGCCTCGAAGCTCCTGGGACACCCGACAGATGTTTTTC.

Note on this clone: This sample includes further DNA sequences coding for the same CDR3. V and J are TRDV2 and TRDJ1, with a tentative D call TRDD3 (6 bases). Germline loops: CDR1 GEAIGNYY, CDR2 EKD. Trimming pared 3 bases from V and 2 bases from J, leaving 9 bases between. The CDR3 spans 13 residues. CDR3 residues: CACDPLGTDKLIF. CDR3 DNA: TGTGCCTGTGACCCTCTGGGGACCGATAAACTCATCTTT.

Only a few counts were recorded for this clone. V gene TRDV2 combines with J gene TRDJ1; D is uncertain. V shed 0 bases and J shed 0 bases, with 16 bases lying between them. The CDR3 contains 17 residues. CDR1 and CDR2 (germline): GEAIGNYY, EKD. The CDR3, as DNA: TGTGCCTGTGACACCCTGACCCCGGGAGGGAACACCGATAAACTCATCTTT. Translated: CACDTLTPGGNTDKLIF.

This chain uses TRDV2 with TRDJ1, with 13 bases identical to TRDD3. The V segment lost 0 bases and the J segment 0 bases; nucleotides outside the gene matches: 18. The CDR3 runs 22 residues. Germline-derived CDR1 and CDR2 are GEAIGNYY and EKD. The CDR3 here is CACDTVPQRVLGDTAYTDKLIF. The CDR3 DNA follows: TGTGCCTGTGACACCGTCCCCCAACGAGTACTGGGGGATACGGCGTACACCGATAAACTCATCTTT.

The chain combines TRDV2 with TRDJ1, with D possibly TRDD3 on 6 matching bases. Germline CDR1 and CDR2: GEAIGNYY and EKD. Trimming stripped 0 bases from V and 0 bases from J, with 25 bases between. The CDR3 extends over 20 amino acids. This CDR3 reads CACDTVGGTLQASYTDKLIF. Here the CDR3 DNA reads TGTGCCTGTGACACCGTAGGGGGGACCCTCCAGGCCTCGTACACCGATAAACTCATCTTT.

In this sample, this clone turned up a few times. The chain joins TRDV2 to TRDJ1; unclear D gene. The CDR3 sequence is 16 residues long. Germline V CDR1 and CDR2: GEAIGNYY, EKD. The germline V and J ends were trimmed by 0 bases and 5 bases, with 18 bases remaining between them. The CDR3 loop is CACDTIGSRQGDKLIF. CDR3 in DNA: TGTGCCTGTGACACCATCGGGTCCCGACAAGGGGATAAACTCATCTTT.

The chain combines TRDV2 with TRDJ1; D uncertain. Trimming removed 3 bases from V and 0 bases from J, with 16 bases in between. CDR3 size: 16 residues. Germline V gene lookup returns CDR1 GEAIGNYY and CDR2 EKD. CDR3 DNA sequence: TGTGCCTGTGACTCAGTCGAGAGCCCGTACACCGATAAACTCATCTTT. Translated: CACDSVESPYTDKLIF.

The genes are TRDV2 and TRDJ1; no clear D gene. V was shortened by 0 bases and J by 0 bases, with 16 bases between the two germline ends. The germline V gene has CDR1 GEAIGNYY and CDR2 EKD. CDR3 length equals 17 residues. CDR3 region: CACDTVGPRGNTDKLIF. In DNA form, the CDR3 reads TGTGCCTGTGACACCGTCGGTCCCAGGGGCAACACCGATAAACTCATCTTT.

CDR3 in amino acids: CACDTVSSRTSDKLIF. CDR3 DNA: TGTGCCTGTGACACCGTCTCATCACGGACCTCCGATAAACTCATCTTT. The chain employs TRDV2 and TRDJ1; no clear D gene. The CDR3 length is 16 residues. The ends were cut back, 0 bases at V and 3 bases at J, with 16 bases in the middle. Germline values: CDR1 GEAIGNYY, CDR2 EKD.